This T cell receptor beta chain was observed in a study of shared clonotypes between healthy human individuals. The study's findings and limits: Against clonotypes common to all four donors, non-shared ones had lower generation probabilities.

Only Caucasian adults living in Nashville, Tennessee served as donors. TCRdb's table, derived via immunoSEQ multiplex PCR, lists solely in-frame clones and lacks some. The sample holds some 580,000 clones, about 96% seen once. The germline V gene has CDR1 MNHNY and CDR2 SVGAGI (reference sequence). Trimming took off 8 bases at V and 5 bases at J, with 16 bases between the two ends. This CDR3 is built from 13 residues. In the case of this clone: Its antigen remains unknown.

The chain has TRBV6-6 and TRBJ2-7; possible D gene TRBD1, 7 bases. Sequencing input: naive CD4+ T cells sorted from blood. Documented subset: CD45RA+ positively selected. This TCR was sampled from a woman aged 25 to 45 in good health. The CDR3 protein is CASGAGGSHEQYF. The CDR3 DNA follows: TGTGCCAGCGGGGCAGGGGGGTCGCACGAGCAGTACTTC.